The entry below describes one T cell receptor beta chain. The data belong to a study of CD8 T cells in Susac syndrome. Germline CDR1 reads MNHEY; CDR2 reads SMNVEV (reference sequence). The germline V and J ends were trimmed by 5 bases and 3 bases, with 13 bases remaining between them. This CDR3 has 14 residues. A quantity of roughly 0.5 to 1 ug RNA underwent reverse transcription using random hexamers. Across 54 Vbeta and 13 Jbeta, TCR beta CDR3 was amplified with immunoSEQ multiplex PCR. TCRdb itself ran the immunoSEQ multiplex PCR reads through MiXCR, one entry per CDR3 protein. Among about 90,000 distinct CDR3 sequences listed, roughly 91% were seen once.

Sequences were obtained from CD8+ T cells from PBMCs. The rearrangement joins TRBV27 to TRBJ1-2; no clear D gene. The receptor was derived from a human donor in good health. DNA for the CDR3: TGTGCCAGCAGTCCAGGCTACCAAGACTATGGCTACACCTTC. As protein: CASSPGYQDYGYTF.